The 18 T cell receptor beta chains presented below share a single source sample, sequenced in a study of blood T cell repertoires in COVID-19 (dated by TCRdb to 2018 to 2021). Library prep was done by the immunoSEQ multiplex PCR assay. The table was pulled from immuneACCESS by TCRdb, which kept in-frame rearrangements only. Such tables lose some clones; where checked, under half of the loss comes from unresolved V genes, and the rest has no known cause. Across this sample there are about 68,000 clones, with over 75% seen only once. The ten largest make up roughly 24% of the sample. The specimen was peripheral blood. The receptor source for this set is a man aged 45-60 years with acute or convalescent COVID-19.

The chain couples TRBV7-3 to TRBJ2-5; 8 nucleotides match TRBD1. The ends lost 5 bases at V and 4 bases at J; junction bases unmatched: 3. This CDR3 has 13 residues. Germline CDR1 and CDR2: SGHTA and FQGTGA. The CDR3 region is CASSRGQGETQYF. CDR3 DNA sequence: TGTGCCAGCAGCCGAGGACAGGGAGAGACCCAGTACTTC.

The chain employs TRBV25-1 and TRBJ1-5; no reliable D call. Germline V gene sequence: CDR1 MGHDK, CDR2 SYGVNS. This CDR3 is 15 amino acids long. Trimming cost V 6 bases and J 7 bases, with 19 bases left between them. The DNA for the CDR3 is TGTGCCAGCAGAAGCCCAAGACGGTTCGGGCAGCCCCAGCATTTT. Translated, it gives CASRSPRRFGQPQHF.

The V gene is TRBV4-1, the J gene TRBJ1-1, with unresolved D. Between the trimmed V and J ends, which lost 1 base and 5 bases, there was a span of 8 bases. This CDR3 spans 13 amino acids. Looked up from germline, CDR1 is MGHRA and CDR2 is YSYEKL. This chain's CDR3 is CASSQGATTEAFF. As DNA, the CDR3 is TGCGCCAGCAGCCAAGGGGCGACAACTGAAGCTTTCTTT.

The V gene is TRBV9, the J gene TRBJ2-5, with 10 bases matching TRBD2. J was trimmed by 5 bases and V by 4 bases; bases with no gene match: 14. This CDR3 comprises 17 residues. Germline CDR1 is SGDLS and CDR2 is YYNGEE. The CDR3 here is CASSIHRASGGDETQYF. DNA for the CDR3: TGTGCCAGCAGCATCCACCGCGCTAGCGGGGGTGATGAGACCCAGTACTTC.

V usage is TRBV10-2 and J usage is TRBJ1-6, with TRBD1 identical over 8 bases. CDR3 size: 15 residues. The V segment lost 2 bases and the J segment 7 bases; nucleotides outside the gene matches: 4. CDR1 is WSHSY and CDR2 is SAAADI in the germline V gene. Here the CDR3 reads CASSEGAGGNSPLHF. The DNA of the CDR3 is TGCGCCAGCAGTGAGGGGGCAGGGGGCAATTCACCCCTCCACTTT.

V usage is TRBV6-1 and J usage is TRBJ1-1; D is perhaps TRBD1 (5 bases). The CDR3 covers 15 residues. Germline CDR1 and CDR2: MNHNS and SASEGT. V gave up 0 bases and J gave up 8 bases, with 16 bases separating them. The CDR3 protein is CASSEAPRELSEAFF. The CDR3 bases are TGTGCCAGCAGTGAAGCCCCCAGGGAACTATCCGAAGCTTTCTTT.

This sequence joins TRBV5-1 and TRBJ1-2, with no clear D. Germline assignment: CDR1 SGHRS and CDR2 YFSETQ. CDR3 length: 15 amino acids. The ends were cut back, 0 bases at V and 6 bases at J, with 15 bases in the middle. CDR3 in amino acids: CASSLEGEASDGYTF. The CDR3 DNA reads TGCGCCAGCAGCTTGGAGGGAGAAGCGAGTGATGGCTACACCTTC.

The V call is TRBV5-1, the J call TRBJ2-5; 12 nucleotides line up with TRBD2. Looked up from germline, CDR1 is SGHRS and CDR2 is YFSETQ. The CDR3 spans 17 residues. J lost 3 bases, V lost 3 bases, and 9 bases had no gene match. CDR3 loop: CASSSRLAGVEKETQYF. The CDR3 DNA reads as TGCGCCAGCAGCTCTAGACTAGCGGGGGTCGAGAAAGAGACCCAGTACTTC.

The chain links TRBV11-3 to TRBJ2-5, with TRBD2 as a possible D gene (5 bases). Germline CDR1 and CDR2: SGHNT and YENEEA. V lost 8 bases and J 5 bases, leaving 12 bases between the germline ends. The CDR3 runs 12 residues. The CDR3 is CASAGEGETQYF. Here the CDR3 DNA reads TGTGCCAGCGCCGGGGAAGGCGAGACCCAGTACTTC.

The chain combines TRBV9 with TRBJ2-5, with TRBD1 matching 7 bases. The CDR3 has 17 residues. Germline CDR1 reads SGDLS; CDR2 reads YYNGEE. V was pared by 3 bases and J by 1 base, with 12 bases of the junction left unmatched. CDR3 sequence reads: CASSAGNSGDSQETQYF. CDR3 in DNA: TGTGCCAGCAGCGCCGGAAATTCCGGGGACAGCCAAGAGACCCAGTACTTC.

The chain couples TRBV6-5 to TRBJ2-1; 7 nucleotides line up with TRBD1. Germline CDR1 MNHEY, CDR2 SVGAGI. CDR3 length equals 15 residues. Trimming took 7 bases from V and 6 from J; bases not matched to a gene: 12. In DNA form, the CDR3 reads TGTGCCAGCACCAGTCCGGGACAGACTGGCAATGAGCAGTTCTTC. This codes for CASTSPGQTGNEQFF.

The rearrangement joins TRBV7-9 to TRBJ2-3; tentative D call: TRBD1 (6 bases). CDR1 is SEHNR and CDR2 is FQNEAQ in the germline V gene (reference sequence). Trimming removed 6 bases at V and 9 bases at J, with 19 bases between. CDR3 size: 14 residues. The CDR3 DNA reads TGTGCCAGCAGACTTCCGGGACAACCACAAACGCAGTATTTT. Residues: CASRLPGQPQTQYF.

The CDR3 loop is CASSFGTDNTEAFF. Written as DNA, the CDR3 is TGTGCCAGCAGCTTCGGGACAGACAACACTGAAGCTTTCTTT. The chain employs TRBV6-6 and TRBJ1-1; the match to TRBD1 covers 7 bases. Germline V gene data show CDR1 as MNHNY and CDR2 as SVGAGI (reference sequence). This CDR3 contains 14 residues. V lost 6 bases and J lost 2; bases outside the gene matches: 6.

V is TRBV4-1 and J is TRBJ2-5; D might be TRBD1 (5 bases). The CDR3 is made up of 14 amino acids. CDR1 and CDR2 (germline): MGHRA, YSYEKL. Trimming cost V 2 bases and J 2 bases, with 9 bases left between them. The CDR3 is CASSQWGRQETQYF. In DNA, the CDR3 is TGCGCCAGCAGCCAATGGGGCAGGCAAGAGACCCAGTACTTC.

This clone was detected a few times. The chain couples TRBV11-2 to TRBJ1-5; maybe TRBD1 (5 bases). The V gene lost 5 bases and the J gene lost 2 bases, with 10 bases spanning the gap. CDR1 is SGHAT and CDR2 is FQNNGV in the germline V gene. The CDR3 extends over 14 amino acids. The CDR3 sequence: CASSLLGRNQPQHF. For the CDR3, the DNA is TGTGCCAGCAGCCTTCTGGGGCGCAATCAGCCCCAGCATTTT.

About this clone: The sample carries other DNA sequences with the same CDR3. This sequence joins TRBV5-1 and TRBJ2-5, with D possibly being TRBD2 (5 bases). Trimming left V 1 base short and J 7 bases short, with 14 bases between. The germline V gene has CDR1 SGHRS and CDR2 YFSETQ. This CDR3 region has 14 residues. In DNA, the CDR3 is TGCGCCAGCAGCTTGTCCCCCGGAGGCGGGACCCAGTACTTC. Protein sequence: CASSLSPGGGTQYF.

The J gene is TRBJ2-3, the V gene TRBV11-2; D is perhaps TRBD2 (6 bases). The V and J ends lost 1 base and 10 bases respectively, with 27 bases between them. CDR1 is SGHAT and CDR2 is FQNNGV in the germline V gene. The CDR3 is 18 amino acids. The CDR3 is CASSLGGAPGTRPWAQYF. CDR3 in DNA: TGTGCCAGCAGCTTAGGAGGTGCCCCCGGGACTCGCCCTTGGGCGCAGTATTTT.

The chain couples TRBV2 to TRBJ1-2, with D maybe TRBD1 (6 bases). The CDR3 spans 14 residues. V lost 2 bases and J lost 4, with 11 bases in between. Per germline, CDR1 SNHLY and CDR2 FYNNEI. The CDR3 bases are TGTGCCAGCAGTGAAACCGGGGGGGCCTATGGCTACACCTTC. It yields the protein CASSETGGAYGYTF.